This T cell receptor beta chain was obtained from a study of control samples from healthy donors and cancer patients. Assay used: immunoSEQ multiplex PCR; TCRdb lists only in-frame clones, some missing. Of about 140,000 clones listed, roughly nine tenths were seen once; the top ten hold around 10%. The sequence came from a woman aged 25 to 39 in good health. The sample consisted of blood.

This CDR3 is CASSSGGMETQYF. CDR3 nucleotide sequence: TGTGCCAGCAGCTCAGGGGGGATGGAGACCCAGTACTTC. The chain links TRBV12-3 or TRBV12-4 to TRBJ2-5; possibly TRBD1 for D (7 bases). The V end lost 6 bases, the J end lost 5 bases, and 13 bases lay between the germline ends. This CDR3 has 13 residues.